The T cell receptor beta chain under discussion was sequenced for a study of shared clonotypes between healthy human individuals. This clone was picked up one time. The CDR3 is made up of 17 amino acids. V shed 9 bases, J shed 4 bases, and the junction held 16 bases outside the gene matches. Per the germline V gene, CDR1 is SNHLY and CDR2 is FYNNEI. Measured with immunoSEQ multiplex PCR; TCRdb has only the in-frame clones, and not every one. The profile shows 2.5 million or so clones, around nine tenths of them singletons. Material for sequencing was naive CD4+ T cells sorted from blood. Specified subset: CD45RA+ positively selected. The TCR comes from a man between 18 and 29 years old in good health. This chain connects TRBV2 to TRBJ2-5, with TRBD2 matching over 11 bases. The CDR3 coding sequence is TGTGCCAGTAGCGGGAGGGCCCTCACAGGCATCATAGAGACCCAGTACTTC. This encodes CASSGRALTGIIETQYF.